One and the same sample provided the 30 T cell receptor beta chains below, sequenced in a study of identical twins (dated by TCRdb to 2015 to 2016). Library preparation used 5' RACE. The sequencing machine was an Illumina HiSeq 2000. Using fastp at Q25 and MiXCR, TCRdb reprocessed the public reads and kept productive beta chains. For every CDR3 protein sequence, its rows merge into one entry that carries the most common genes and DNA. The sample table shows fewer than 550,000 distinct CDR3 sequences, and around an eighth are seen once. The ten top clones hold about 1% of the sample. These same data were also listed under a study on yellow fever vaccine responses in identical twins.

Sequenced: CD4+ T cells sorted from blood. The origin of the receptors is a woman under 30 in good health.

This clonotype was observed a handful of times. This chain connects TRBV10-3 to TRBJ2-2, with 7 bases matching TRBD2. Trimming cost V 7 bases and J 7 bases; bases outside gene matches: 6. Germline CDR1 and CDR2: ENHRY and SYGVKD. The CDR3 runs 13 residues. The CDR3 DNA sequence: TGTGCCATCACTGGAAGCGGGGACGGGGAGCTGTTTTTT. Residues: CAITGSGDGELFF.

The genes are TRBV29-1 and TRBJ2-1; D gene ambiguous. Trimming pared 6 bases from V and 4 bases from J, leaving 7 bases between. The CDR3 has 11 residues. The germline V gene encodes CDR1 SQVTM and CDR2 ANQGSEA. CDR3 in DNA: TGCAGCGTCCGGCCGTACAATGAGCAGTTCTTC. This gives the protein CSVRPYNEQFF.

V gene TRBV3-1 combines with J gene TRBJ2-1; 8 bases are a match to TRBD2. CDR1 and CDR2 (germline): LGHDT, YNNKEL (reference sequence). The CDR3 has 16 residues. J was trimmed by 2 bases and V by 0 bases; bases with no gene match: 3. The CDR3 nucleotides read TGTGCCAGCAGCCAAGAGTTGCGGGGGGCCTACAATGAGCAGTTCTTC. It is translated as CASSQELRGAYNEQFF.

This clonotype showed up just a few times. The chain employs TRBV29-1 and TRBJ2-1; D call uncertain. V lost 7 bases and J lost 6, with 16 bases in between. Germline lookup yields CDR1 SQVTM and CDR2 ANQGSEA. This CDR3 has 13 amino acids. The DNA of the CDR3 is TGCAGCGCCCTGGGGATAGGGTTCAATGAGCAGTTCTTC. Its protein product is CSALGIGFNEQFF.

J is TRBJ2-5 and V is TRBV7-8; the match to TRBD2 covers 13 bases. V shed 5 bases and J 7 bases; nucleotides not matched to a gene: 10. The CDR3 runs 16 residues. Germline V gene data show CDR1 as SGHVS and CDR2 as FQNEAQ. CDR3 amino acids: CASSLTSGGGSLTQYF. The CDR3 nucleotides are TGTGCCAGCAGCCTCACTAGCGGGGGGGGGTCGTTGACCCAGTACTTC.

The V call is TRBV24-1, the J call TRBJ2-3; 7 bases line up with TRBD2. Germline V gene lookup returns CDR1 KGHDR and CDR2 SFDVKD. The trim removed 9 bases at V and 0 bases at J, leaving 5 bases unmatched. This CDR3 has 14 residues. The CDR3 spells CATGGRVSTDTQYF. The CDR3 DNA sequence: TGTGCCACCGGGGGGAGGGTGAGCACAGATACGCAGTATTTT.

This clonotype was recorded a few times. The V gene is TRBV12-3 or TRBV12-4, the J gene TRBJ1-6, with 9 bases matching TRBD1. The CDR3 has 13 amino acids. V trimming: 6 bases; J trimming: 8 bases; junction bases outside the gene matches: 2. The CDR3 loop reads CASRGQGDSPLHF. In DNA form, the CDR3 reads TGTGCCAGCAGGGGACAGGGAGATTCACCCCTCCACTTT.

In this sample, this clonotype turned up a few times. The V and J genes are TRBV27 and TRBJ2-3, with no clear D. Germline V CDR1 and CDR2: MNHEY, SMNVEV (reference sequence). V was cut by 6 bases and J by 0 bases, with 7 bases left in between. This CDR3 is 13 amino acids long. CDR3 sequence (DNA): TGTGCCAGCAGCCACAGTAGCACAGATACGCAGTATTTT. Amino acids: CASSHSSTDTQYF.

The table lists this clonotype with a few counts. CDR3 sequence (DNA): TGCGCCAGCAGCCACGATAGATCGACGGGAGGATACAATGAGCAGTTCTTC. Protein product: CASSHDRSTGGYNEQFF. The V call is TRBV4-3, the J call TRBJ2-1; 7 bases align to TRBD2. Trimming removed 3 bases from V and 4 bases from J; junction bases left unmatched: 12. Looked up from germline, CDR1 is LGHNA and CDR2 is YSLEER. This CDR3 contains 17 residues.

This clonotype was seen a few times. The genes are TRBV29-1 and TRBJ2-7; 10 bases are a match to TRBD2. The V segment lost 7 bases and the J segment 3 bases; nucleotides outside the gene matches: 3. CDR1 and CDR2 (germline): SQVTM, ANQGSEA. This CDR3 region has 12 residues. The CDR3: CSGTSGYYEQYF. CDR3 in DNA: TGCAGCGGGACTAGCGGATACTACGAGCAGTACTTC.

The J gene is TRBJ2-1, the V gene TRBV29-1, with TRBD2 identical over 15 bases. Germline CDR1 reads SQVTM; CDR2 reads ANQGSEA. Trimming cost V 7 bases and J 8 bases; bases outside gene matches: 6. This CDR3 is 14 amino acids long. CDR3 residues: CSGTGTSGGHEQFF. As DNA, the CDR3 is TGCAGCGGAACCGGGACTAGCGGGGGGCATGAGCAGTTCTTC.

A few counts support this clonotype. The V and J genes are TRBV6-2 or TRBV6-3 and TRBJ2-1; TRBD2 matches 13 bases. This CDR3 has 19 residues. V was pared by 2 bases and J by 0 bases, with 7 bases of the junction left unmatched. Germline CDR1 and CDR2: MNHEY and SVGEGT. This CDR3 is CASSYTSGRAGFSYNEQFF. In nucleotides, the CDR3 is TGTGCCAGCAGTTACACTAGCGGGAGGGCCGGGTTCTCCTACAATGAGCAGTTCTTC.

The chain joins TRBV20-1 to TRBJ2-3; D uncertain. The ends were cut back, 4 bases at V and 6 bases at J, with 14 bases in the middle. The CDR3 length is 13 residues. Per germline, CDR1 DFQATT and CDR2 SNEGSKA (reference sequence). Here the CDR3 reads CSAMFPKVDTQYF. The CDR3 DNA reads as TGCAGTGCTATGTTCCCTAAGGTTGATACGCAGTATTTT.

This clonotype was observed a handful of times. V is TRBV11-2 and J is TRBJ2-3, with D perhaps given as TRBD1 or TRBD2 (6 bases each). The ends were cut back, 0 bases at V and 3 bases at J, with 16 bases in the middle. The CDR3 is 17 amino acids. Germline lookup yields CDR1 SGHAT and CDR2 FQNNGV. CDR3 nucleotide sequence: TGTGCCAGCAGCTTAGATCTTTGGGGGGCTTCTACAGATACGCAGTATTTT. Amino acids: CASSLDLWGASTDTQYF.

This clonotype was observed a handful of times. J is TRBJ2-7 and V is TRBV5-1; TRBD2 matches 14 bases. The junction had 5 bases not matched to a gene; V was cut back by 0 bases and J by 3 bases. The CDR3 is made up of 17 amino acids. CDR1 is SGHRS, CDR2 YFSETQ, per germline. CDR3 nucleotides: TGCGCCAGCAGCTTGGCGGTGGGGACTAGCGGGAGCTACGAGCAGTACTTC. Translation gives CASSLAVGTSGSYEQYF.

On this clonotype: The CDR3 carries no conserved terminal phenylalanine or tryptophan, so it likely arises from a read error. The J gene is TRBJ2-3, the V gene TRBV5-6; TRBD2 is a possible D gene (6 bases). CDR1 is SGHDT, CDR2 YYEEEE, per germline. There are 14 residues in the CDR3. The germline V and J ends were trimmed by 2 bases and 2 bases, with 9 bases remaining between them. The CDR3 bases are TGTGCCAGCAGCTTCGGGGGAGTCACAGATACGCAGTATCTT. Translating gives CASSFGGVTDTQYL.

This rearrangement joins TRBV7-8 to TRBJ1-2; a weak D match, TRBD1 (5 bases). V was shortened by 5 bases and J by 0 bases, with 16 bases between the two germline ends. The CDR3 has 16 residues. Germline-derived CDR1 and CDR2 are SGHVS and FQNEAQ. The CDR3 spells CASSTRADNTNYGYTF. The DNA for the CDR3 is TGTGCCAGCAGCACCAGGGCGGATAACACTAACTATGGCTACACCTTC.

The V call is TRBV15, the J call TRBJ1-1, with D maybe TRBD1 (6 bases). The CDR3 length is 15 residues. V lost 0 bases and J 4 bases, leaving 12 bases between the germline ends. From germline, CDR1 is LNHNV and CDR2 YYDKDF (reference sequence). CDR3 amino acids: CATSRDNRGGTEAFF. The CDR3 DNA follows: TGTGCCACCAGCAGAGATAATAGAGGGGGCACTGAAGCTTTCTTT. Complete variable domain (other parts from reference TRBV15 and TRBJ1-1): DAMVIQNPRYQVTQFGKPVTLSCSQTLNHNVMYWYQQKSSQAPKLLFHYYDKDFNNEADTPDNFQSRRPNTSFCFLDIRSPGLGDTAMYLCATSRDNRGGTEAFFGQGTRLTVV.

This clonotype was detected a few times. The CDR3 loop is CASSLTSISGANVLTF. In DNA, the CDR3 is TGTGCCAGCAGTTTGACCTCCATCTCTGGGGCCAACGTCCTGACTTTC. The chain combines TRBV12-3 or TRBV12-4 with TRBJ2-6; D is unresolved. This CDR3 contains 16 residues. V was trimmed by 3 bases and J by 0 bases, leaving 9 bases between them.

In this sample, this clonotype turned up a few times. The genes are TRBV24-1 and TRBJ2-2; TRBD1 is a possible D gene (6 bases). Germline V gives CDR1 KGHDR, CDR2 SFDVKD. The ends were cut back, 7 bases at V and 2 bases at J, with 13 bases in the middle. This CDR3 is built from 15 residues. The DNA for the CDR3 is TGTGCCACCAGGGCCGGGACACCAAACACCGGGGAGCTGTTTTTT. It specifies CATRAGTPNTGELFF.

The CDR3, as DNA: TGTGCCAGCAGTGAAGCTCGCGGGCCCGGGGGGATCAATGAGCAGTTCTTC. Its translation: CASSEARGPGGINEQFF. The chain links TRBV6-1 to TRBJ2-1, with TRBD2 matching 7 bases. Germline V gives CDR1 MNHNS, CDR2 SASEGT. The V gene end was trimmed by 0 bases and the J gene end by 6 bases; junction bases not matched to a gene: 11. This CDR3 has 17 residues.

Here the CDR3 reads CASGARTEAFF. CDR3 nucleotide sequence: TGTGCCAGTGGGGCAAGAACTGAAGCTTTCTTT. The chain joins TRBV19 to TRBJ1-1; D possibly corresponds to TRBD1 (5 bases). V gave up 8 bases and J gave up 5 bases, with 9 bases separating them. The germline gives CDR1 LNHDA, CDR2 SQIVND (reference sequence). The CDR3 has 11 residues.

This clonotype showed up many times. This chain joins TRBV6-2 or TRBV6-3 and TRBJ2-1, with 7 nucleotides matching TRBD1. Trimming cost V 6 bases and J 14 bases; bases outside gene matches: 16. From germline, CDR1 is MNHEY and CDR2 SVGEGT. This CDR3 region has 14 residues. The CDR3 here is CASSLIQGQSREFF. For the CDR3, the DNA is TGTGCCAGCAGCCTAATTCAGGGACAGTCGAGAGAGTTCTTC.

The V gene is TRBV6-2 or TRBV6-3, the J gene TRBJ2-7; perhaps TRBD1 as D (5 bases). The CDR3 covers 15 residues. CDR1 is MNHEY, CDR2 SVGEGT, per germline. Trimming took off 7 bases at V and 0 bases at J, with 16 bases between the two ends. CDR3: CASTTGGAISYEQYF. The CDR3 bases are TGTGCCAGCACCACGGGTGGGGCCATCTCCTACGAGCAGTACTTC.

The V gene is TRBV5-6, the J gene TRBJ1-5, with D tentatively TRBD1 (5 bases). Deletions cut 1 base from V and 0 bases from J, with 8 bases between. CDR1 is SGHDT, CDR2 YYEEEE, per germline. The CDR3 length is 15 residues. The CDR3 protein is CASSLWGVSNQPQHF. The DNA for the CDR3 is TGTGCCAGCAGCTTGTGGGGGGTTAGCAATCAGCCCCAGCATTTT.

The chain recombines TRBV6-2 or TRBV6-3 with TRBJ2-7; 7 bases are shared with TRBD1. Trimming cost V 8 bases and J 4 bases; bases outside gene matches: 11. The CDR3 spans 14 residues. Germline CDR1 and CDR2: MNHEY and SVGEGT. The CDR3 loop reads CASQRWTGNYEQYF. The CDR3 region has the DNA TGTGCCAGCCAGAGGTGGACAGGCAATTACGAGCAGTACTTC.

This clonotype has more than one count but fewer than ten. The chain links TRBV6-2 or TRBV6-3 to TRBJ2-7; the match to TRBD2 covers 11 bases. Germline V gene data show CDR1 as MNHEY and CDR2 as SVGEGT. V trimming: 8 bases; J trimming: 1 base; junction bases outside the gene matches: 7. There are 15 residues in the CDR3. The CDR3 sequence is CASRNIAGGSYEQYF. In DNA form, the CDR3 reads TGTGCCAGCCGAAACATAGCGGGGGGGTCCTACGAGCAGTACTTC.

This clonotype was counted only a few times. This chain links TRBV6-1 with TRBJ2-2, with a tentative D call TRBD1 (6 bases). Germline CDR1 MNHNS, CDR2 SASEGT. V dropped 7 bases and J dropped 4 bases, with 19 bases sitting between them. This CDR3 contains 16 residues. CDR3 residues: CASTSPGARGTGELFF. The CDR3 DNA reads TGTGCCAGCACCTCCCCAGGGGCGAGGGGCACCGGGGAGCTGTTTTTT.

This clonotype has a handful of counts. This chain uses TRBV7-9 with TRBJ2-5; D possibly uses TRBD1 or TRBD2 (5 bases each). This CDR3 is 14 amino acids long. Germline CDR1 and CDR2: SEHNR and FQNEAQ (reference sequence). The V end was cut by 5 bases, the J end by 0 bases, with 10 bases between. CDR3 sequence reads: CASSRGTDQETQYF. The DNA of the CDR3 is TGTGCCAGCAGCCGAGGGACGGACCAAGAGACCCAGTACTTC.

In its sample, this clonotype was seen a few times. V and J are TRBV7-9 and TRBJ1-1; D gene unclear. V lost 3 bases and J 1 base, leaving 9 bases between the germline ends. Germline V gene data show CDR1 as SEHNR and CDR2 as FQNEAQ (reference sequence). The CDR3 has 14 amino acids. CDR3 in amino acids: CASSFSLPNTEAFF. CDR3 nucleotides: TGTGCCAGCAGCTTCTCTCTACCGAACACTGAAGCTTTCTTT. The variable domain in full, completed from reference TRBV7-9 and TRBJ1-1, reads DTGVSQNPRHKITKRGQNVTFRCDPISEHNRLYWYRQTLGQGPEFLTYFQNEAQLEKSRLLSDRFSAERPKGSFSTLEIQRTEQGDSAMYLCASSFSLPNTEAFFGQGTRLTVV.